This T cell receptor beta chain was found in a study of blood T cell repertoires in COVID-19. Study summary: Samples taken during acute and convalescent COVID-19 were collected in the United States, Italy and Spain.

The study recruited people aged roughly 18 to 95 years across roughly 25 US areas. Original processing notes: Reference gene primer amplification yielded estimated nucleated cell counts. Sequencing was performed with immunoSEQ multiplex PCR; in TCRdb, only in-frame clones are kept and a portion is missing. V, J and clone size are those of that table, while D and trimming were read from the DNA. The sample has approximately 200,000 clones, roughly 87% seen once; the top ten hold 10%. This TCR was recovered from a man aged 18 to 35 with acute COVID-19. What was sequenced was PBMCs or T cells enriched from blood (not recorded which).

The CDR3 region is CASRTGTSESYEQYF. Written as DNA, the CDR3 is TGTGCCAGTAGGACCGGGACTAGCGAATCCTACGAGCAGTACTTC. The rearrangement joins TRBV19 to TRBJ2-7; TRBD2 matches 10 bases. V was pared by 6 bases and J by 1 base, with 6 bases of the junction left unmatched. From germline, CDR1 is LNHDA and CDR2 SQIVND (reference sequence). The CDR3 sequence is 15 residues long.